This TCR beta chain was retrieved from a study of T cell responses to AZD1222 COVID-19 vaccine. With V trimmed by 6 bases and J by 2 bases, 5 bases remained unmatched. In germline, CDR1 is SQVTM, CDR2 ANQGSEA. There are 13 residues in the CDR3. This clone was found once. As yet, its antigen is unknown. Findings and caveats of the study: The donors showed a predominance of white British ancestry and of females, with possible underestimation of clonal diversity.

Here immunoSEQ multiplex PCR was the method, and the copy in TCRdb shows in-frame clones only, minus some. The sample shows under 150,000 clones, about 91% of them seen only once. The chain has TRBV29-1 and TRBJ2-7; 9 nucleotides align to TRBD2. The sequence was obtained from an adult who received the AZD1222 COVID-19 vaccine. The sequencing used peripheral blood, collected 28 days after the second AZD1222 dose. The CDR3 loop is CSVFGGRAYEQYF. The CDR3 DNA is TGCAGCGTCTTCGGCGGGAGGGCCTACGAGCAGTACTTC.